This entry lists 23 T cell receptor beta chains sequenced from one sample in a study of shared clonotypes between healthy human individuals. CD8 cells classed as naive were CD45RO-negative and positively selected for CCR7, excluding terminally differentiated effector memory CD45RA+ cells. Sequencing used immunoSEQ multiplex PCR; TCRdb keeps in-frame clones, though not all of them. Found here are roughly 550,000 clones, less than 97% of them singletons; the top ten hold around 0.11%. Source material: naive CD8+ T cells sorted from blood. These receptors were obtained from a woman younger than 45 in good health.

The chain is built from TRBV5-1 and TRBJ1-1, with TRBD1 identical over 7 bases. Germline assignment: CDR1 SGHRS and CDR2 YFSETQ. The CDR3 is made up of 15 amino acids. Trimming cost V 4 bases and J 1 base; bases outside gene matches: 7. Here the CDR3 reads CASSLIEGANTEAFF. The CDR3 DNA is TGCGCCAGCAGCCTCATCGAGGGGGCGAACACTGAAGCTTTCTTT.

V is TRBV5-6 and J is TRBJ1-2; 9 bases align to TRBD1. The germline V gene encodes CDR1 SGHDT and CDR2 YYEEEE. V lost 4 bases, J lost 3 bases, and 7 bases stayed unmatched. This CDR3 is built from 15 residues. This CDR3 reads CASSPTGGLDYGYTF. The CDR3 DNA follows: TGTGCCAGCAGCCCGACAGGGGGGCTGGACTATGGCTACACCTTC.

The chain couples TRBV4-2 to TRBJ2-7; D possibly corresponds to TRBD1 (6 bases). CDR1 is LGHNA, CDR2 YNFKEQ, per germline. CDR3 size: 17 residues. V dropped 0 bases and J dropped 2 bases, with 17 bases sitting between them. CDR3 loop: CASSQDPTGKAPYEQYF. In nucleotides, the CDR3 is TGTGCCAGCAGCCAAGATCCTACAGGGAAGGCCCCCTACGAGCAGTACTTC.

The gene calls are TRBV2 and TRBJ1-3, with 8 bases fitting TRBD1. The CDR3 runs 15 residues. Germline CDR1 and CDR2: SNHLY and FYNNEI. V lost 9 bases to trimming and J lost 0 bases; unmatched junction nucleotides: 7. Written as DNA, the CDR3 is TGTGCCAGTCGACAGGGGAGTTCCTCTGGAAACACCATATATTTT. Protein product: CASRQGSSSGNTIYF. Based on the CDR3 plus reference TRBV2 and TRBJ1-3, the full variable domain is EPEVTQTPSHQVTQMGQEVILRCVPISNHLYFYWYRQILGQKVEFLVSFYNNEISEKSEIFDDQFSVERPDGSNFTLKIRSTKLEDSAMYFCASRQGSSSGNTIYFGEGSWLTVV.

The chain recombines TRBV5-1 with TRBJ1-2, with TRBD1 matching 8 bases. CDR3 length: 16 amino acids. From germline, CDR1 is SGHRS and CDR2 YFSETQ. After removal of 2 bases from V and 6 bases from J, the junction contained 12 bases not matched to a gene. CDR3 in amino acids: CASSLETGGKVHGYTF. DNA for the CDR3: TGCGCCAGCAGCTTAGAAACAGGGGGAAAGGTTCATGGCTACACCTTC.

This clone appeared a few times. The genes are TRBV29-1 and TRBJ1-2; D possibly corresponds to TRBD1 (5 bases). This CDR3 contains 11 residues. CDR1 SQVTM and CDR2 ANQGSEA come from the germline V gene. The V end lost 6 bases, the J end lost 4 bases, and 9 bases lay between the germline ends. The CDR3 region is CSVRDAYGYTF. The CDR3 DNA sequence: TGCAGCGTCCGGGACGCCTATGGCTACACCTTC.

The rearrangement links TRBV6-5 to TRBJ2-1, with no clear D. The CDR3 is made up of 14 amino acids. V lost 2 bases and J lost 8, with 13 bases in between. CDR1 is MNHEY and CDR2 is SVGAGI in the germline V gene. CDR3 nucleotides: TGTGCCAGCAGTTACGGTACTCAAGGCTATGAGCAGTTCTTC. This gives the protein CASSYGTQGYEQFF.

The chain has TRBV2 and TRBJ2-4; maybe TRBD2 (6 bases). Deletions cut 7 bases from V and 0 bases from J, with 16 bases between. The CDR3 sequence is 16 residues long. Germline V gene lookup returns CDR1 SNHLY and CDR2 FYNNEI. CDR3 residues: CASIPPGRLAKNIQYF. The CDR3 DNA reads TGTGCCAGCATTCCCCCGGGGAGGCTAGCCAAAAACATTCAGTACTTC.

V gene TRBV27 combines with J gene TRBJ1-2, with a tentative D call TRBD1 (6 bases). V lost 7 bases, J lost 2 bases, and 14 bases lay in between. Germline CDR1 reads MNHEY; CDR2 reads SMNVEV (reference sequence). This CDR3 spans 14 amino acids. CDR3 sequence: CASKRGGNNYGYTF. CDR3 DNA sequence: TGTGCCAGCAAAAGGGGGGGAAACAACTATGGCTACACCTTC.

The V gene is TRBV11-1, the J gene TRBJ1-4; D is unresolved. Germline V gives CDR1 SGHAT, CDR2 FQDESV (reference sequence). The V end was cut by 7 bases, the J end by 12 bases, with 24 bases between. This CDR3 comprises 15 residues. Written as DNA, the CDR3 is TGTGCCAGCACTCACCCATCCATTGTCGGGTACGAACTGTTTTTT. Translation: CASTHPSIVGYELFF.

The V and J genes are TRBV7-8 and TRBJ2-3; D might be TRBD1 or TRBD2, each matching 5 bases. Per germline, CDR1 SGHVS and CDR2 FQNEAQ. Trimming stripped 2 bases from V and 1 base from J, with 13 bases between. This CDR3 comprises 16 residues. The CDR3 region has the DNA TGTGCCAGCAGCTTATATGGGGGACGGGGCACAGATACGCAGTATTTT. It is translated as CASSLYGGRGTDTQYF.

The V gene is TRBV11-3, the J gene TRBJ2-7, with D perhaps assigned TRBD1 or TRBD2 (6 bases each). CDR1 SGHNT and CDR2 YENEEA come from the germline V gene. With 6 bases removed from V and 2 bases from J, the gap between germline ends came to 14 bases. The CDR3 runs 14 residues. The CDR3 DNA reads TGTGCCAGCAGGCGAACGGGGGCAACCTACGAGCAGTACTTC. Its translation: CASRRTGATYEQYF.

This chain joins TRBV7-9 and TRBJ2-3; no reliable D call. The CDR3 consists of 10 residues. V shed 0 bases and J shed 9 bases, with 1 base lying between them. Germline values: CDR1 SEHNR, CDR2 FQNEAQ (reference sequence). CDR3 nucleotides: TGTGCCAGCAGCTTAGCGACGCAGTATTTT. Its translation is CASSLATQYF.

The rearrangement joins TRBV2 to TRBJ2-1, with 9 bases fitting TRBD2. This CDR3 spans 16 amino acids. Per the germline V gene, CDR1 is SNHLY and CDR2 is FYNNEI. Unmatched junction bases numbered 6, after V lost 6 bases and J lost 0 bases. CDR3 loop: CASRRYSGSSYNEQFF. In nucleotides, the CDR3 is TGTGCCAGCAGACGTTATAGCGGGAGCTCCTACAATGAGCAGTTCTTC. The full variable domain, rest sourced from reference TRBV2 and TRBJ2-1, is EPEVTQTPSHQVTQMGQEVILRCVPISNHLYFYWYRQILGQKVEFLVSFYNNEISEKSEIFDDQFSVERPDGSNFTLKIRSTKLEDSAMYFCASRRYSGSSYNEQFFGPGTRLTVL.

The chain employs TRBV27 and TRBJ1-1, with a tentative D call TRBD1 (6 bases). Germline CDR1 MNHEY, CDR2 SMNVEV (reference sequence). The CDR3 spans 12 residues. Deletions cut 9 bases from V and 3 bases from J, with 11 bases between. This CDR3 is CASRTGYTEAFF. CDR3 sequence (DNA): TGTGCCAGTCGTACAGGGTACACTGAAGCTTTCTTT.

This chain uses TRBV28 with TRBJ2-1; D possibly corresponds to TRBD2 (5 bases). The CDR3 has 14 residues. CDR1 is MDHEN and CDR2 is SYDVKM in the germline V gene. Trimming shortened V by 9 bases and J by 0 bases, and 12 bases separated the two germline ends. The CDR3 is CARRSGTSYNEQFF. In DNA form, the CDR3 reads TGTGCCAGGAGGAGCGGTACCTCCTACAATGAGCAGTTCTTC.

The CDR3 DNA reads as TGCAGCGTTGAAACAGGGAGAAACACCATATATTTT. It is translated as CSVETGRNTIYF. The chain carries TRBV29-1 and TRBJ1-3; D might be TRBD1 (6 bases). Germline V gives CDR1 SQVTM, CDR2 ANQGSEA. Trimming took off 2 bases at V and 5 bases at J, with 7 bases between the two ends. CDR3 length: 12 residues.

V usage is TRBV19 and J usage is TRBJ2-5; D possibly corresponds to TRBD1 (6 bases). The germline CDR1 and CDR2 sequences are LNHDA and SQIVND (reference sequence). The CDR3 covers 14 residues. Trimming removed 8 bases at V and 5 bases at J, with 18 bases between. For the CDR3, the DNA is TGTGCCAGTTCTGGACAGTTTGGGTGGGAGACCCAGTACTTC. Protein sequence: CASSGQFGWETQYF.

The chain links TRBV6-5 to TRBJ2-1; 7 bases are a match to TRBD2. V dropped 6 bases and J dropped 5; count of bases not matched to a gene: 10. CDR1 and CDR2 (germline): MNHEY, SVGAGI. CDR3 length: 15 amino acids. CDR3 sequence: CASRTSWNIDNEQFF. DNA for the CDR3: TGTGCCAGCAGGACTAGCTGGAATATCGACAATGAGCAGTTCTTC.

The chain links TRBV7-9 to TRBJ2-1; 14 nucleotides agree with TRBD2. The CDR3 consists of 16 residues. V was pared by 4 bases and J by 6 bases, with 5 bases of the junction left unmatched. Germline V gene sequence: CDR1 SEHNR, CDR2 FQNEAQ (reference sequence). CDR3 loop: CASSSWTSGRTNEQFF. CDR3 in DNA: TGTGCCAGCAGCTCCTGGACTAGCGGGAGGACCAATGAGCAGTTCTTC.

The rearrangement uses TRBV28 and TRBJ2-2; D remains ambiguous. The CDR3 extends over 13 amino acids. CDR1 and CDR2 (germline): MDHEN, SYDVKM. V shed 5 bases and J shed 6 bases, with 10 bases lying between them. CDR3 amino acids: CASSPRRAGELFF. The CDR3 DNA is TGTGCCAGCAGTCCCCGTCGCGCCGGGGAGCTGTTTTTT.

The chain carries TRBV7-9 and TRBJ1-1, with D maybe TRBD1 (5 bases). V lost 5 bases to trimming and J lost 4 bases, with 20 bases between them. Looked up from germline, CDR1 is SEHNR and CDR2 is FQNEAQ (reference sequence). This CDR3 region has 16 residues. DNA for the CDR3: TGTGCCAGCAGCCCATTCCGGGGGGACTCGGGCACTGAAGCTTTCTTT. It encodes CASSPFRGDSGTEAFF.

This rearrangement joins TRBV20-1 to TRBJ2-1; D may be TRBD1 or TRBD2 (5 bases each). This CDR3 region has 11 residues. The germline V gene has CDR1 DFQATT and CDR2 SNEGSKA (reference sequence). Trimming took 7 bases from V and 8 from J, leaving 12 bases between them. The CDR3 sequence: CSGFVGDEQFF. CDR3 DNA: TGCAGTGGGTTCGTGGGGGATGAGCAGTTCTTC.